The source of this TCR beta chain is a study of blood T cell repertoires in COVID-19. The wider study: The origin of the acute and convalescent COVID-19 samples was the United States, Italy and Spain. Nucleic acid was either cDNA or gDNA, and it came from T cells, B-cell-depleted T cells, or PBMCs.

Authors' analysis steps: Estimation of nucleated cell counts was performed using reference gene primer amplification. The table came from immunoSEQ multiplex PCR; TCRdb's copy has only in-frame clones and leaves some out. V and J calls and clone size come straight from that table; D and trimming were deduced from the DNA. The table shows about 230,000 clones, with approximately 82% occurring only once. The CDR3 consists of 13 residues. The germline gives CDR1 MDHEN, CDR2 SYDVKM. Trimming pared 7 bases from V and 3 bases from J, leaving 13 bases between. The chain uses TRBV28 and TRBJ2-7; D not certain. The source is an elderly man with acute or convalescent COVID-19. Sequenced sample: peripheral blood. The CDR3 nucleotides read TGTGCCAGCACCTTAAAACTCTTCTACGAGCAGTACTTC. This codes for CASTLKLFYEQYF.